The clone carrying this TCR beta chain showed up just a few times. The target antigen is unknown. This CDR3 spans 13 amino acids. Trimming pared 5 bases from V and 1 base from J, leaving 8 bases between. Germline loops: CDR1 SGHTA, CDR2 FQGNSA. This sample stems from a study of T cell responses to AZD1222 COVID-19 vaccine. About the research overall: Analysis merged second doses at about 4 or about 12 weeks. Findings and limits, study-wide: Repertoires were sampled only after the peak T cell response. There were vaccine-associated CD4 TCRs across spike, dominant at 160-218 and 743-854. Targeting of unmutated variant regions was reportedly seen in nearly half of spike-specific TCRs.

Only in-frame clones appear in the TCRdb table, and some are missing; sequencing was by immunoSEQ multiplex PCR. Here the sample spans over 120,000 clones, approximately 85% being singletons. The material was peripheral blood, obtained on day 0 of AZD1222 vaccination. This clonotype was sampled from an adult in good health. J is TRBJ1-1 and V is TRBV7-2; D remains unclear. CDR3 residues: CASSPRRNTEAFF. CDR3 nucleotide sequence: TGTGCCAGCAGCCCCCGCCGGAACACTGAAGCTTTCTTT.